The rows below give T cell receptor beta chains drawn from one sample of a study of control samples from healthy donors and cancer patients. Assay used: immunoSEQ multiplex PCR; TCRdb lists only in-frame clones, some missing. This table holds 120,000 or so clones, more than 75% found once. Input material: blood. The receptor set was obtained from a young man in good health. The CDR3 runs from the conserved cysteine through the conserved F or W. D genes are given only for firm matches. The size entry is marked missing in some rows and otherwise reads once, few, many or a size class.

d_call	j_call	v_call	cdr3_length	clone_size	cdr3_aa	cdr3_nt
TRBD1	TRBJ2-2	TRBV7-3	15	-	CASSSGTGVPGELFF	TGTGCCAGCAGCTCCGGGACAGGGGTCCCCGGGGAGCTGTTTTTT
-	TRBJ2-5	TRBV7-6	14	-	CASSLRDPSETQYF	TGTGCCAGCAGCTTAAGGGACCCCAGTGAGACCCAGTACTTC
TRBD2	TRBJ2-7	TRBV9	16	-	CASSVAGLAGSYEQYF	TGTGCCAGCAGCGTAGCTGGGCTAGCGGGATCCTACGAGCAGTACTTC
-	TRBJ2-7	TRBV20-1	11	-	CSARSGYEQYF	TGCAGTGCTAGGTCGGGATACGAGCAGTACTTC
TRBD1	TRBJ2-1	TRBV5-4	14	once	CASSLYQGAAEQFF	TGTGCCAGCAGCTTGTATCAGGGGGCGGCTGAGCAGTTCTTC
-	TRBJ2-5	TRBV4-1	16	-	CASSHPRTAPQETQYF	TGCGCCAGCAGCCACCCTAGGACAGCACCTCAAGAGACCCAGTACTTC
-	TRBJ1-5	TRBV12-3/TRBV12-4	12	-	CASRLSNQPQHF	TGTGCCAGCAGGTTATCCAATCAGCCCCAGCATTTT
-	TRBJ2-7	TRBV27	11	-	CASSSTYEQYF	TGTGCCAGCAGTTCAACCTACGAGCAGTACTTC
TRBD2	TRBJ2-5	TRBV5-1	16	-	CASSPILAEPQETQYF	TGCGCCAGCAGCCCGATACTAGCGGAGCCCCAAGAGACCCAGTACTTC
TRBD1	TRBJ2-6	TRBV5-1	17	-	CASSSSGGGSGANVLTF	TGCGCCAGCAGCTCATCAGGGGGCGGGTCTGGGGCCAACGTCCTGACTTTC
TRBD2	TRBJ2-1	TRBV9	16	-	CASSVPREGPNNEQFF	TGTGCCAGCAGCGTACCACGGGAGGGCCCGAACAATGAGCAGTTCTTC
-	TRBJ2-7	TRBV29-1	12	-	CSVEGRAYEQYF	TGCAGCGTTGAGGGACGGGCCTACGAGCAGTACTTC
-	TRBJ2-3	TRBV2	13	once	CASRNPRTDTQYF	TGTGCCAGCAGAAACCCCCGCACAGATACGCAGTATTTT
TRBD1	TRBJ2-7	TRBV19	18	-	CASSIAPPTGGRSYEQYF	TGTGCCAGTAGTATAGCCCCGCCGACAGGGGGCAGATCCTACGAGCAGTACTTC
-	TRBJ1-2	TRBV15	14	-	CATSTPARNYGYTF	TGTGCCACCAGCACACCGGCCCGAAACTATGGCTACACCTTC
TRBD1	TRBJ1-2	TRBV6-2/TRBV6-3	12	-	CASSRGTADYTF	TGTGCCAGCAGCCGAGGGACAGCAGACTACACCTTC
-	TRBJ1-6	TRBV9	15	-	CASSSRGRGNSPLHF	TGTGCCAGCAGCAGTAGGGGGAGAGGGAATTCACCCCTCCACTTT
-	TRBJ2-1	TRBV28	17	-	CASRLRGLGLTYNEQFF	TGTGCCAGCAGGCTAAGGGGCCTTGGGTTAACCTACAATGAGCAGTTCTTC
-	TRBJ1-5	TRBV11-2	15	-	CASSQWSTPGEPQHF	TGTGCCAGCAGTCAGTGGTCGACCCCGGGTGAGCCCCAGCATTTT
TRBD2	TRBJ2-1	TRBV30	15	-	CAWRASGSSYNEQFF	TGTGCCTGGAGGGCTAGCGGGAGTTCCTACAATGAGCAGTTCTTC
-	TRBJ2-2	TRBV5-5	14	-	CASSLAYLAGELFF	TGTGCCAGCAGCTTGGCGTATCTGGCCGGGGAGCTGTTTTTT
-	TRBJ1-2	TRBV7-9	11	-	CASGGDYGYTF	TGTGCCAGCGGAGGAGACTATGGCTACACCTTC
-	TRBJ1-1	TRBV15	15	-	CATSRDFKGGTEAFF	TGTGCCACCAGCAGAGATTTCAAGGGAGGCACTGAAGCTTTCTTT
TRBD2	TRBJ2-2	TRBV27	18	-	CASSLWFGGGPVAGELFF	TGTGCCAGCAGTTTATGGTTTGGGGGAGGGCCAGTAGCCGGGGAGCTGTTTTTT
-	TRBJ2-2	TRBV24-1	16	-	CATSVRGTSGTGELFF	TGTGCCACCAGTGTCCGGGGGACGTCGGGCACCGGGGAGCTGTTTTTT
TRBD1	TRBJ1-2	TRBV5-1	17	-	CASSLASGTGVLYGYTF	TGCGCCAGCAGCTTGGCTAGCGGGACAGGGGTTCTCTATGGCTACACCTTC
-	TRBJ2-3	TRBV6-4	13	medium-sized	CASSGSASDTQYF	TGTGCCAGCAGTGGCTCAGCTTCAGATACGCAGTATTTT
-	TRBJ2-3	TRBV9	13	-	CASSVLQGYTQYF	TGTGCCAGCAGCGTGCTACAGGGTTATACGCAGTATTTT
-	TRBJ2-4	TRBV29-1	13	-	CSVRTRGKNIQYF	TGCAGCGTAAGAACGAGGGGCAAAAACATTCAGTACTTC
TRBD1	TRBJ2-7	TRBV7-3	14	-	CASSLSGGAYEQYF	TGTGCCAGCAGCTTATCAGGGGGCGCCTACGAGCAGTACTTC
-	TRBJ1-5	TRBV27	15	-	CASSLSWRGDQPQHF	TGTGCCAGCAGTTTATCGTGGCGAGGGGACCAGCCCCAGCATTTT
TRBD1	TRBJ1-2	TRBV27	15	-	CASSSRQGSNYGYTF	TGTGCCAGCAGTTCCCGACAGGGGTCTAACTATGGCTACACCTTC
-	TRBJ2-3	TRBV6-5	16	-	CASSWGAQFGTDTQYF	TGTGCCAGCAGTTGGGGAGCCCAATTTGGCACAGATACGCAGTATTTT
TRBD2	TRBJ2-1	TRBV29-1	11	-	CSVGDYLEQFF	TGCAGCGTTGGGGACTACCTAGAGCAGTTCTTC
TRBD2	TRBJ2-1	TRBV5-1	15	-	CASSIREGPGNEQFF	TGCGCCAGCAGTATACGGGAGGGCCCTGGCAATGAGCAGTTCTTC
TRBD2	TRBJ2-3	TRBV6-1	15	-	CASSEVAGASGTQYF	TGTGCCAGCAGTGAGGTAGCGGGAGCCTCTGGTACGCAGTATTTT
TRBD2	TRBJ2-7	TRBV24-1	17	-	CATSDPTGTSGSYEQYF	TGTGCCACCAGTGATCCCACCGGGACTAGCGGTTCCTACGAGCAGTACTTC
-	TRBJ1-1	TRBV9	13	-	CASSVEENTEAFF	TGTGCCAGCAGCGTAGAGGAGAACACTGAAGCTTTCTTT
-	TRBJ1-2	TRBV18	12	-	CASSPRGDGYTF	TGTGCCAGCTCGCCGAGGGGGGATGGCTACACCTTC
-	TRBJ1-2	TRBV15	17	-	CATSRYLVSIQTIGYTF	TGTGCCACCAGCAGGTACTTGGTGAGCATCCAGACTATCGGCTACACCTTC
-	TRBJ1-2	TRBV29-1	19	-	CSVERAVILDGGPNYGYTF	TGCAGCGTTGAACGAGCGGTAATCCTGGACGGCGGCCCTAACTATGGCTACACCTTC
-	TRBJ1-1	TRBV27	11	-	CASVKGLEAFF	TGTGCCAGCGTTAAGGGGTTAGAAGCTTTCTTT
-	TRBJ1-3	TRBV11-2	19	-	CASSLIEFPIESSGNTIYF	TGTGCCAGCAGCTTAATTGAGTTTCCCATCGAAAGCTCTGGAAACACCATATATTTT
-	TRBJ2-7	TRBV9	15	once	CASSPWDLRTAEQYF	TGTGCCAGCAGCCCTTGGGACCTACGAACGGCCGAGCAGTACTTC
-	TRBJ2-1	TRBV2	13	-	CASSGGLAGEQFF	TGTGCCAGCAGTGGAGGACTTGCCGGTGAGCAGTTCTTC
-	TRBJ2-6	TRBV6-5	16	-	CASSLRAISGANVLTF	TGTGCCAGCAGTTTACGGGCAATCTCTGGGGCCAACGTCCTGACTTTC
-	TRBJ1-1	TRBV28	16	few	CASIPRGTGYGTEAFF	TGTGCCAGCATCCCAAGGGGAACAGGGTATGGTACTGAAGCTTTCTTT
TRBD1	TRBJ1-2	TRBV19	11	-	CASWTGGGYTF	TGTGCCAGTTGGACAGGGGGAGGCTACACCTTC
-	TRBJ1-2	TRBV4-1	15	-	CASSPEEGLGYGYTF	TGCGCCAGCAGTCCCGAGGAGGGTCTGGGGTATGGCTACACCTTC
-	TRBJ1-2	TRBV19	12	-	CASSTRRGGYTF	TGTGCCAGTAGTACCAGAAGAGGCGGCTACACCTTC
TRBD1	TRBJ1-6	TRBV15	15	-	CATSRGGTGVSPLHF	TGTGCCACCAGCAGAGGGGGGACAGGGGTGTCACCCCTCCACTTT
-	TRBJ2-7	TRBV6-4	15	-	CASSARTPRPYEQYF	TGTGCCAGCAGTGCTAGGACACCTCGTCCCTACGAGCAGTACTTC
-	TRBJ1-1	TRBV7-2	15	-	CASSLEAGAGTEAFF	TGTGCCAGCAGCTTAGAGGCAGGGGCAGGGACTGAAGCTTTCTTT